Listed here are 23 T cell receptor beta chains from one sample, sequenced in a study of blood T cell repertoires in COVID-19. Generated by immunoSEQ multiplex PCR, the TCRdb table keeps only in-frame clones and is missing some. The sample has fewer than 60,000 clones, roughly 80% seen once. The sample consisted of peripheral blood. These receptors came from a human donor in a cohort sampled during active COVID-19.

The gene calls are TRBV6-5 and TRBJ1-6, with D tentatively TRBD1 (5 bases). This CDR3 contains 14 residues. V was cut by 2 bases and J by 9 bases, with 11 bases left in between. Germline CDR1 reads MNHEY; CDR2 reads SVGAGI. CDR3 nucleotide sequence: TGTGCCAGCAGTTACGGGGGACTGGGTTCACCCCTCCACTTT. Its translation is CASSYGGLGSPLHF.

This chain links TRBV5-1 with TRBJ2-5; D is possibly TRBD2 (6 bases). The CDR3 runs 15 residues. Looked up from germline, CDR1 is SGHRS and CDR2 is YFSETQ. Trimming took off 0 bases at V and 5 bases at J, with 14 bases between the two ends. CDR3 protein: CASSLGARGWETQYF. CDR3 in DNA: TGCGCCAGCAGCTTGGGTGCCCGGGGGTGGGAGACCCAGTACTTC.

This clone was seen a few times. The V gene is TRBV27, the J gene TRBJ2-7; D is ambiguous. The CDR3 is made up of 13 amino acids. Germline CDR1 is MNHEY and CDR2 is SMNVEV (reference sequence). The V end lost 2 bases, the J end lost 3 bases, and 8 bases lay between the germline ends. CDR3 coding DNA: TGTGCCAGCAGTTTAGCGCCTTACTACGAGCAGTACTTC. Amino acid sequence: CASSLAPYYEQYF.

The gene calls are TRBV7-9 and TRBJ2-3; 7 bases match TRBD2. The CDR3 is 14 residues long. After removal of 5 bases from V and 4 bases from J, the junction contained 6 bases not matched to a gene. Germline CDR1 SEHNR, CDR2 FQNEAQ (reference sequence). The CDR3 protein is CASSPGTTADTQYF. CDR3 sequence (DNA): TGTGCCAGCAGCCCGGGGACTACAGCAGATACGCAGTATTTT.

The CDR3 is CASTDLQLREKLFF. Here the CDR3 DNA reads TGTGCCAGCACCGATCTACAGCTCCGGGAAAAACTGTTTTTT. J is TRBJ1-4 and V is TRBV28; D uncertain. V was clipped by 7 bases and J by 8 bases, with 17 bases between them. CDR3 length: 14 amino acids. Germline V CDR1 and CDR2: MDHEN, SYDVKM.

J is TRBJ2-1 and V is TRBV5-1; TRBD1 matches at 9 bases. V was pared by 4 bases and J by 2 bases, with 4 bases of the junction left unmatched. CDR1 is SGHRS and CDR2 is YFSETQ in the germline V gene. CDR3 size: 15 residues. DNA of the CDR3: TGCGCCAGCAGCGGCGGGACAGGGCCCTACAATGAGCAGTTCTTC. Protein: CASSGGTGPYNEQFF. The full variable domain, its missing parts supplied by reference TRBV5-1 and TRBJ2-1, is KAGVTQTPRYLIKTRGQQVTLSCSPISGHRSVSWYQQTPGQGLQFLFEYFSETQRNKGNFPGRFSGRQFSNSRSEMNVSTLELGDSALYLCASSGGTGPYNEQFFGPGTRLTVL.

The rearrangement uses TRBV6-2 or TRBV6-3 and TRBJ2-7; 11 positions match TRBD1. J gave up 5 bases and V 5 bases, and 5 bases lay outside the gene matches. This CDR3 is built from 14 residues. Germline assignment: CDR1 MNHEY and CDR2 SVGEGT. In DNA, the CDR3 is TGTGCCAGCAGTACCCGGACAGGGGGCGACGAGCAGTACTTC. Translated: CASSTRTGGDEQYF.

V usage is TRBV19 and J usage is TRBJ1-1, with D possibly matching TRBD1 (5 bases). V lost 4 bases and J lost 3, with 9 bases in between. This CDR3 has 13 residues. Germline-derived CDR1 and CDR2 are LNHDA and SQIVND (reference sequence). CDR3 bases: TGTGCCAGTAGTACGGCGGGGGACACTGAAGCTTTCTTT. Residues: CASSTAGDTEAFF.

The chain is built from TRBV18 and TRBJ2-1; 12 bases line up with TRBD2. Germline CDR1 and CDR2: KGHSH and LQKENI. Losses at the gene ends were 1 base for V and 0 bases for J; bases not matched to a gene: 13. The CDR3 runs 21 residues. CDR3: CASSPRGTGTSGRSSYNEQFF. For the CDR3, the DNA is TGTGCCAGCTCACCACGGGGAACCGGGACTAGCGGGCGAAGCTCCTACAATGAGCAGTTCTTC.

The chain uses TRBV29-1 and TRBJ1-1, with 12 bases fitting TRBD1. The germline V gene encodes CDR1 SQVTM and CDR2 ANQGSEA. The CDR3 spans 14 residues. V lost 3 bases and J lost 9; bases outside the gene matches: 8. CDR3 amino acids: CSVDPGTGGGQAFF. The DNA for the CDR3 is TGCAGCGTTGACCCCGGGACAGGGGGCGGGCAAGCTTTCTTT. The full variable domain, completed using reference TRBV29-1 and TRBJ1-1, is SAVISQKPSRDICQRGTSLTIQCQVDSQVTMMFWYRQQPGQSLTLIATANQGSEATYESGFVIDKFPISRPNLTFSTLTVSNMSPEDSSIYLCSVDPGTGGGQAFFGQGTRLTVV.

J is TRBJ2-3 and V is TRBV15; 7 bases agree with TRBD1. The CDR3 loop spans 16 amino acids. CDR1 is LNHNV and CDR2 is YYDKDF in the germline V gene (reference sequence). J lost 3 bases, V lost 0 bases, and 6 bases had no gene match. This chain's CDR3 is CATSRDLTGETDTQYF. The CDR3 DNA sequence: TGTGCCACCAGCAGAGATCTTACAGGGGAAACAGATACGCAGTATTTT.

Remarks on this clone: An end of the junction differs from the germline gene, which may be a read error. This chain connects TRBV5-1 to TRBJ1-1; 10 bases are shared with TRBD1. This CDR3 contains 14 residues. Germline CDR1 reads SGHRS; CDR2 reads YFSETQ. Here the CDR3 DNA reads TGCGCCAGCAGCTCGACCAGGACAGGGGGAATGGCGGAGTTT. It codes for CASSSTRTGGMAEF.

The chain employs TRBV19 and TRBJ2-1, with 8 bases lining up with TRBD2. CDR3 length: 15 amino acids. Trimming at V came to 5 bases and at J to 5 bases, leaving 8 bases not matched to a gene. Per the germline V gene, CDR1 is LNHDA and CDR2 is SQIVND (reference sequence). Written as DNA, the CDR3 is TGTGCCAGTAGTGCTACCGGGACTAGAAACAATGAGCAGTTCTTC. It codes for CASSATGTRNNEQFF.

The rearrangement uses TRBV6-6 and TRBJ2-7; 9 bases map to TRBD1. The CDR3 has 14 residues. Germline CDR1 MNHNY, CDR2 SVGAGI (reference sequence). With 6 bases clipped from V and 6 bases from J, the junction kept 9 bases outside the gene matches. CDR3 sequence reads: CASRGRTGESEQYF. As DNA, the CDR3 is TGTGCCAGCAGGGGCCGGACAGGGGAAAGCGAGCAGTACTTC.

This clone was counted between two and nine times. V gene TRBV28 combines with J gene TRBJ1-4; 8 bases map to TRBD1. After removal of 5 bases from V and 7 bases from J, the junction contained 9 bases not matched to a gene. The CDR3 length is 15 residues. The germline V gene has CDR1 MDHEN and CDR2 SYDVKM. The CDR3 nucleotides read TGTGCCAGCAGTGGACAGGGCAGCGGAGGTGAAAAACTGTTTTTT. Amino acid sequence: CASSGQGSGGEKLFF.

This clone has only one observation. CDR3 region: CATTAGSRNEQFF. CDR3 in DNA: TGTGCCACCACAGCCGGGAGTAGGAATGAGCAGTTCTTC. The rearrangement links TRBV24-1 to TRBJ2-1; D possibly corresponds to TRBD2 (6 bases). Germline V CDR1 and CDR2: KGHDR, SFDVKD. This CDR3 has 13 residues. With 8 bases removed from V and 7 bases from J, the gap between germline ends came to 14 bases.

This clone was detected a few times. The rearrangement links TRBV18 to TRBJ2-2; maybe TRBD2 (6 bases). This CDR3 comprises 15 residues. Trimming stripped 2 bases from V and 3 bases from J, with 10 bases between. The germline V gene encodes CDR1 KGHSH and CDR2 LQKENI. This chain's CDR3 is CASSPGAGHTGELFF. CDR3 bases: TGTGCCAGCTCACCAGGCGCGGGACACACCGGGGAGCTGTTTTTT.

The CDR3 DNA reads TGTGCCAGCAGTTACTCGCCGGGCCGGGGGCAGTTCTTC. Amino acid sequence: CASSYSPGRGQFF. The chain uses TRBV6-2 or TRBV6-3 and TRBJ2-1; weak D call: TRBD2 (5 bases). Germline V gene sequence: CDR1 MNHEY, CDR2 SVGEGT. Trimming removed 0 bases from V and 12 bases from J, with 12 bases in between. The CDR3 extends over 13 amino acids.

The V and J genes are TRBV5-5 and TRBJ2-7; 7 nucleotides agree with TRBD1. V shed 3 bases, J shed 1 base, and the junction held 7 bases outside the gene matches. This CDR3 has 15 residues. Germline V CDR1 and CDR2: SGHKS, YYEKEE (reference sequence). This CDR3 is CASSSGTAISYEQYF. CDR3 coding DNA: TGTGCCAGCAGCTCCGGGACAGCTATATCCTACGAGCAGTACTTC. The whole variable domain, remainder taken from reference TRBV5-5 and TRBJ2-7, is DAGVTQSPTHLIKTRGQQVTLRCSPISGHKSVSWYQQVLGQGPQFIFQYYEKEERGRGNFPDRFSARQFPNYSSELNVNALLLGDSALYLCASSSGTAISYEQYFGPGTRLTVT.

V usage is TRBV7-2 and J usage is TRBJ2-7, with 8 bases identical to TRBD2. Trimming cost V 6 bases and J 3 bases; bases outside gene matches: 22. The germline V gene encodes CDR1 SGHTA and CDR2 FQGNSA. The CDR3 is made up of 19 amino acids. The CDR3 DNA sequence: TGTGCCAGCAGTTCCCCGGCGGGGGGCGCCAGTCCCAATTTCTACGAGCAGTACTTC. Protein: CASSSPAGGASPNFYEQYF.

The genes are TRBV7-9 and TRBJ1-2; 8 bases line up with TRBD1. After removal of 4 bases from V and 4 bases from J, the junction contained 5 bases not matched to a gene. The CDR3 totals 14 residues. The germline CDR1 and CDR2 sequences are SEHNR and FQNEAQ (reference sequence). The CDR3 spells CASSSPDRAYGYTF. The CDR3 nucleotides are TGTGCCAGCAGCTCGCCGGACAGGGCCTATGGCTACACCTTC.

In this sample, this clone turned up a few times. The gene calls are TRBV19 and TRBJ1-5; weak D call: TRBD1 (5 bases). V gave up 2 bases and J gave up 2 bases, with 10 bases separating them. The germline gives CDR1 LNHDA, CDR2 SQIVND (reference sequence). The CDR3 covers 15 residues. The CDR3 DNA is TGTGCCAGTAGTATAAAGGACATGGGCAATCAGCCCCAGCATTTT. Its protein is CASSIKDMGNQPQHF.

The J gene is TRBJ2-1, the V gene TRBV7-2, with 10 bases aligning to TRBD2. CDR1 is SGHTA, CDR2 FQGNSA, per germline. CDR3 length: 17 amino acids. The J segment lost 2 bases and the V segment lost 1 base, leaving 5 bases of the junction unmatched. CDR3 DNA sequence: TGTGCCAGCAGCTTAGGGTCTAGCGGGGGCCCCTACAATGAGCAGTTCTTC. Translation gives CASSLGSSGGPYNEQFF. Complete variable domain (other parts from reference TRBV7-2 and TRBJ2-1): GAGVSQSPSNKVTEKGKDVELRCDPISGHTALYWYRQSLGQGLEFLIYFQGNSAPDKSGLPSDRFSAERTGGSVSTLTIQRTQQEDSAVYLCASSLGSSGGPYNEQFFGPGTRLTVL.